This T cell receptor beta chain was found in a study of shared clonotypes between healthy human individuals. Study-level points and caveats: When naive CD4 clonotypes were compared across several donors, roughly 4.9% were shared. What rarefaction showed was incomplete sorted-subset sequencing despite large depth. Memory subsets generally showed smaller estimated richness than naive subsets did.

Only in-frame clones appear in the TCRdb table, and some are missing; sequencing was by immunoSEQ multiplex PCR. The sample shows approximately 600,000 clones, approximately 95% of them seen only once. The germline V gene has CDR1 SGDLS and CDR2 YYNGEE. V shed 0 bases and J shed 7 bases, with 2 bases lying between them. The CDR3 has 11 residues. Worth noting for this clone: What it binds is unknown. The sample contains more than one DNA sequence encoding this CDR3.

The naive CD8 fraction comprised CD45RO-negative cells positively selected for CCR7 and excluded terminally differentiated effector memory CD45RA+ cells. The chain joins TRBV9 to TRBJ2-1; D unresolved. Material for sequencing was naive CD8+ T cells sorted from blood. The receptor was isolated from a young woman in good health. CDR3 residues: CASSVANEQFF. CDR3 in DNA: TGTGCCAGCAGCGTAGCGAATGAGCAGTTCTTC.